Only a few counts were recorded for the clone carrying this T cell receptor beta chain. These data originate in a study of blood T cells in healthy people across ages. The CDR3 runs 15 residues. With 5 bases clipped from V and 11 bases from J, the junction kept 15 bases outside the gene matches. In germline, CDR1 is MNHEY, CDR2 SMNVEV (reference sequence). Combining a sample-barcoded 5' primer with a J-beta primer mix, a second PCR ran for 7 to 11 cycles. TCRdb recomputed calls from the 5' RACE reads with MiXCR, one row per CDR3 protein. The table shows roughly 700,000 distinct CDR3 sequences, with approximately 49% occurring only once.

This chain joins TRBV27 and TRBJ2-5, with 9 positions matching TRBD1. Specimen: blood. The sequence derives from an older woman in good health. CDR3 nucleotides: TGTGCCAGCAGTCGACCCGGACAGGGGTCGCAGGAGCAGTACTTC. Protein sequence: CASSRPGQGSQEQYF.